This T cell receptor beta chain was identified in a study of T cell clonality in common variable immunodeficiency. Whole-study findings and limits: Common variable immunodeficiency TCR beta sequences reportedly had fewer deletions and N-nucleotide insertions.

Assay: immunoSEQ multiplex PCR; the TCRdb copy retains only in-frame clones and omits some. The profile covers about 20,000 clones, none occurring a single time. This CDR3 contains 13 residues. Per the germline V gene, CDR1 is SQVTM and CDR2 is ANQGSEA. V dropped 4 bases and J dropped 2 bases, with 12 bases sitting between them. Remarks on this clone: The antigen is not known. With the read ending 3 residues before the CDR3 end, the germline J gene is used to fill in that end.

This TCR came from a human donor with common variable immunodeficiency. J is TRBJ2-7 and V is TRBV29-1; D possibly corresponds to TRBD1 (6 bases). Sequences were obtained from peripheral blood mononuclear cells. CDR3 bases read: TGCAGCGTTGTGGTGGGGGCAACCTACGAG. It translates to CSVVVGATYE. The full CDR3 reads CSVVVGATYEQYF.